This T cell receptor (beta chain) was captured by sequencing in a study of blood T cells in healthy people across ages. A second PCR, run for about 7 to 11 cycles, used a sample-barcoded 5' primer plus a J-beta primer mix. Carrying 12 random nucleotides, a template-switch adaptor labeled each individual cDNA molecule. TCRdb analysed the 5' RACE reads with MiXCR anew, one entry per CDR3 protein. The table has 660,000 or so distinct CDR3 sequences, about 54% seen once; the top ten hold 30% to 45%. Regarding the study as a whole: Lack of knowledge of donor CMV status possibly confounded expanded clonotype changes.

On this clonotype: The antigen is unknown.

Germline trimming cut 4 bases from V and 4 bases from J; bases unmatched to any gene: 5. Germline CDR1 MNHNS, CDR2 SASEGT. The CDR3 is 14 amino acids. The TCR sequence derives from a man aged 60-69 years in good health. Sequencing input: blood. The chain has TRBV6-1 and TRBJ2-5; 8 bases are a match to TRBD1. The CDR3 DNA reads TGTGCCAGCAGTGCGGGACAGGCCTTAGAGACCCAGTACTTC. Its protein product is CASSAGQALETQYF.